This entry describes one T cell receptor beta chain. This sample was taken from a study of CD8 T cells in Susac syndrome. RNA was extracted with the RNeasy kit, and a quantity of roughly 0.5 to 1 ug was reverse transcribed using random hexamers. TCRdb fed the immunoSEQ multiplex PCR reads into MiXCR, producing one record per CDR3 protein. Of around 170,000 distinct CDR3 sequences in the sample, approximately 94% are singletons; the top ten hold over 0.095%. Source material: CD4+ T cells from PBMCs. The receptor's source is a human donor with Susac syndrome.

The CDR3 spells CAISPSLPLGYTF. The CDR3 nucleotides are TGTGCCATCAGCCCCAGCCTACCGCTTGGCTACACCTTC. The chain employs TRBV10-3 and TRBJ1-2; unclear D gene. The CDR3 is 13 residues long. The germline V gene has CDR1 ENHRY and CDR2 SYGVKD. The germline V and J ends were trimmed by 6 bases and 7 bases, with 15 bases remaining between them.